A single T cell receptor beta chain is shown here with its context. This specimen belongs to a study of cytomegalovirus exposure and HLA in healthy donors. The wider study: Earlier work reported 100 million to 130 million unique TCR beta sequences from about 200 million T cells.

Amplification used 60 Vbeta primers and 13 Jbeta primers. Here immunoSEQ multiplex PCR was the method, and the copy in TCRdb shows in-frame clones only, minus some. The profile shows 150,000 or so clones, about three quarters of them singletons. The CDR3 loop spans 15 amino acids. The germline V gene has CDR1 SNHLY and CDR2 FYNNEI. The ends were cut back, 8 bases at V and 1 base at J, with 15 bases in the middle. This clonotype was obtained from a male donor in good health and CMV-seronegative. This chain connects TRBV2 to TRBJ1-3; maybe TRBD1 (5 bases). Material for sequencing was PBMCs. The CDR3 sequence is CASRPGEASGNTIYF. The CDR3 bases are TGTGCCAGCCGTCCGGGGGAAGCTTCTGGAAACACCATATATTTT.